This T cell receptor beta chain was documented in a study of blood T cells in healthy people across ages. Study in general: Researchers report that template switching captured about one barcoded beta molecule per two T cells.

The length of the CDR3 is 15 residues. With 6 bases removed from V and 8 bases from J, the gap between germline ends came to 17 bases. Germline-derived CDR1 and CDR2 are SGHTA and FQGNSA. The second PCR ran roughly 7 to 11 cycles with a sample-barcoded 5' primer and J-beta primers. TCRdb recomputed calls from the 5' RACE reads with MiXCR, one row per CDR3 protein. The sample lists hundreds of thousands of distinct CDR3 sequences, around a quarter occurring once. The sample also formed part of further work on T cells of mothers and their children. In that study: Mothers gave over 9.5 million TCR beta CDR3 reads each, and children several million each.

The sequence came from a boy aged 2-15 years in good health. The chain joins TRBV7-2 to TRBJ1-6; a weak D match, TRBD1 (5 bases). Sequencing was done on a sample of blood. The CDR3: CASSLRQGPDSPLHF. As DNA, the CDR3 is TGTGCCAGCAGTTTGAGGCAGGGCCCGGATTCACCCCTCCACTTT.